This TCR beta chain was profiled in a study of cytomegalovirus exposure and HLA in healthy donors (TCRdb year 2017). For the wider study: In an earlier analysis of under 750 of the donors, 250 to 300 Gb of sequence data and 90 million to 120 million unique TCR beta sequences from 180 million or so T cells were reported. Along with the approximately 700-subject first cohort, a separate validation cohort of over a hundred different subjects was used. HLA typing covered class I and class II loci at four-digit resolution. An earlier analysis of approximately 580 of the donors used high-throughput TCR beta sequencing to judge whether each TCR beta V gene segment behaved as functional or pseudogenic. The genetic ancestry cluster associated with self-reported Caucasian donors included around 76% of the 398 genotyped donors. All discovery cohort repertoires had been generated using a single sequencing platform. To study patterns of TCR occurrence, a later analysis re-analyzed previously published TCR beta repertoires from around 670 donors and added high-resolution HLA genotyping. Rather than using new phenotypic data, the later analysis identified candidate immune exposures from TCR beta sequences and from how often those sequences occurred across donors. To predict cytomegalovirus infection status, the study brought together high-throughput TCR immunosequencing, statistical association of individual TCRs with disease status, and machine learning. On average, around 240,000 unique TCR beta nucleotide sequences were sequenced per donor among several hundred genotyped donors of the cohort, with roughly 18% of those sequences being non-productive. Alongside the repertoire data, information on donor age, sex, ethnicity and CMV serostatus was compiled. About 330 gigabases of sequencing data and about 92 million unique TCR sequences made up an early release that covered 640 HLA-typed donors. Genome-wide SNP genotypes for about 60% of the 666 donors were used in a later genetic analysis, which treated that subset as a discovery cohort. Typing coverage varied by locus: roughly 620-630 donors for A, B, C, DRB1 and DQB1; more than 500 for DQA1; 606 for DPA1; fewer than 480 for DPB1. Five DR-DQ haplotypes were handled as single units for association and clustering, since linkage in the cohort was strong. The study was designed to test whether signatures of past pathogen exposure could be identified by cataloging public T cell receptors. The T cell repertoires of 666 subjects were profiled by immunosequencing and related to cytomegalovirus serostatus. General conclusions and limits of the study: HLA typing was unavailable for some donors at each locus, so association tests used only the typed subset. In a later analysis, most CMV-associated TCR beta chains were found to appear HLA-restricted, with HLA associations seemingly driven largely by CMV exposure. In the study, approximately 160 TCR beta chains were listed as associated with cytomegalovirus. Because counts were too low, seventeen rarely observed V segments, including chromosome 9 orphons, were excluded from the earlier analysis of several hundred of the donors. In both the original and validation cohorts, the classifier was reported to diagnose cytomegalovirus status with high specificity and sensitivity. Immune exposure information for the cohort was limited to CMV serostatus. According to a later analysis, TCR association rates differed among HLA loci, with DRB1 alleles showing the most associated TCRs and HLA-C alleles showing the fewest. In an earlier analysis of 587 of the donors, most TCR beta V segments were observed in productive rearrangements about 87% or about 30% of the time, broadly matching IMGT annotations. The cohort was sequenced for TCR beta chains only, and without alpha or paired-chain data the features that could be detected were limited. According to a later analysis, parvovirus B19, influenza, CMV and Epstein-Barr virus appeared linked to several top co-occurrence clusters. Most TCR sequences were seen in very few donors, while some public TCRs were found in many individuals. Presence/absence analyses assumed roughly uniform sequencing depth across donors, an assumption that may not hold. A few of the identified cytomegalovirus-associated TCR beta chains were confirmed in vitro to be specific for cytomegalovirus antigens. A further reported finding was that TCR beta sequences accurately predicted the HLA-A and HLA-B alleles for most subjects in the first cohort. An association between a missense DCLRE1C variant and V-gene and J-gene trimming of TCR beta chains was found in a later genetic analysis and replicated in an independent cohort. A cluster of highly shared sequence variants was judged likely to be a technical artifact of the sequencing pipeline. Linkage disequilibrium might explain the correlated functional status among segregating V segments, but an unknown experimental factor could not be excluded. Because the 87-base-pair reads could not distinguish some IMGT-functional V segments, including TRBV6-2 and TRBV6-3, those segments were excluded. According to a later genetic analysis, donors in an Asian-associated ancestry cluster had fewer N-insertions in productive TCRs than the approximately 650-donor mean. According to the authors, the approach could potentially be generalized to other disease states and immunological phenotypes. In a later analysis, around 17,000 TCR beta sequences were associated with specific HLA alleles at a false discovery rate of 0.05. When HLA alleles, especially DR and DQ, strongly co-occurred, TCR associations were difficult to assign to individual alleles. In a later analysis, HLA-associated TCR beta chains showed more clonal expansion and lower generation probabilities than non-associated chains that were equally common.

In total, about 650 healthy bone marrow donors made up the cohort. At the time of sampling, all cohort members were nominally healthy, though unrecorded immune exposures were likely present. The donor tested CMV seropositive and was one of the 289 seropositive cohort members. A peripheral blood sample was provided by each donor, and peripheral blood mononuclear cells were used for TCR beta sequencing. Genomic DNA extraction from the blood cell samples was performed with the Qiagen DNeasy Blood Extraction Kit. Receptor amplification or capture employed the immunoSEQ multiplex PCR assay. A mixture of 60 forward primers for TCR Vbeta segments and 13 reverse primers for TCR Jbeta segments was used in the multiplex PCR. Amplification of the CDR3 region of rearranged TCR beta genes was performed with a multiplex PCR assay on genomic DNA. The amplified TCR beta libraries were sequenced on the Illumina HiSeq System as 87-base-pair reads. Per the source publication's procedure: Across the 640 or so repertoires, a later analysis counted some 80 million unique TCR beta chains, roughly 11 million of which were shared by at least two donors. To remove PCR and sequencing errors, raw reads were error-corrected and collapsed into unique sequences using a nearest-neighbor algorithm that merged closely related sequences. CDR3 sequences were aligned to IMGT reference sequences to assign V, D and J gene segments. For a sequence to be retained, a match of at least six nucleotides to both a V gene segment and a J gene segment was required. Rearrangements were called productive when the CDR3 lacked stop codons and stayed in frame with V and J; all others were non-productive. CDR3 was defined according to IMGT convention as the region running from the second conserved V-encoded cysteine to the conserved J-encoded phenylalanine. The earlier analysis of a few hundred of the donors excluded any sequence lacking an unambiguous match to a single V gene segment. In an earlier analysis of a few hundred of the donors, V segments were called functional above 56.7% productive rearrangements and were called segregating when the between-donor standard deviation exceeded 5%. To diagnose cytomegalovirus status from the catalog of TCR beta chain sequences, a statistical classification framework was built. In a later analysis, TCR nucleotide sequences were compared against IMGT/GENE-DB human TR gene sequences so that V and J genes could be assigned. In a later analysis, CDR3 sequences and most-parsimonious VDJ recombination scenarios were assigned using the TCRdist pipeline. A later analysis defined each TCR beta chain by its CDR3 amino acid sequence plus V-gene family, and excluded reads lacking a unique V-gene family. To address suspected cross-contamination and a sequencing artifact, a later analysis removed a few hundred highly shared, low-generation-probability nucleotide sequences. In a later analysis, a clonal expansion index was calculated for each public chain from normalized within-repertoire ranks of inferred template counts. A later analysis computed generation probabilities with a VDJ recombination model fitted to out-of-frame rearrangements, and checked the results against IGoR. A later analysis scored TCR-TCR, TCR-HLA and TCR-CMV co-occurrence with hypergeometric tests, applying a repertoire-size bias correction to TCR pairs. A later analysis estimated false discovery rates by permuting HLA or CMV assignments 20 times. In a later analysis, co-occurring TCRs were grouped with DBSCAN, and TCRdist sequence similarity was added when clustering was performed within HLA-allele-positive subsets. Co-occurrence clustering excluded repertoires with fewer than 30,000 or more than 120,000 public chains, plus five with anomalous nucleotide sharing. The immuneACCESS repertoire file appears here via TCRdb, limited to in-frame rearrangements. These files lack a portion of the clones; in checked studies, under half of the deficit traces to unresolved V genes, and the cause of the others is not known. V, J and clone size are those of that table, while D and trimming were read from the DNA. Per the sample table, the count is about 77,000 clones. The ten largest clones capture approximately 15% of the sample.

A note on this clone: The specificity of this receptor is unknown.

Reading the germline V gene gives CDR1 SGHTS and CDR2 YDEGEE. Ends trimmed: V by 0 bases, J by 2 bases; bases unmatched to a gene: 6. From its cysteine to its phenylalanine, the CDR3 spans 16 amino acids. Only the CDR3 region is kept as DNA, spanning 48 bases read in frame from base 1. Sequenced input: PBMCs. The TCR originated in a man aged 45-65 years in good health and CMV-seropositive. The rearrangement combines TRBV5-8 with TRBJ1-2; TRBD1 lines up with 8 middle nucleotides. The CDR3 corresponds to CASSLAVRTGNYGYTF. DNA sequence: TGTGCCAGCAGCTTGGCCGTCAGGACAGGGAACTATGGCTACACCTTC.